Each of the 28 T cell receptor beta chains below was sequenced from the same sample in a study of cytomegalovirus exposure and HLA in healthy donors (dated 2017 in TCRdb). Receptor libraries were prepared by the immunoSEQ multiplex PCR assay. A mixture of 60 forward primers for TCR Vbeta segments and 13 reverse primers for TCR Jbeta segments was used in the multiplex PCR. The clones in this table, taken by TCRdb from immuneACCESS, are in-frame only. Not every clone is retained; where verified, under half of the shortfall comes from an unresolved V gene, and the cause of the rest is unknown. The sample yields about 83,000 clones; roughly 76% were counted once. The ten largest clonotypes hold 1.5% to 2% of the sample. Sequenced sample: PBMCs. The receptors shown here come from a woman under 40 in good health and CMV-seronegative.

J is TRBJ2-1 and V is TRBV7-2; 7 nucleotides agree with TRBD2. The CDR3 sequence is 17 residues long. Unmatched junction bases numbered 13, after V lost 2 bases and J lost 6 bases. Germline values: CDR1 SGHTA, CDR2 FQGNSA. The CDR3 region is CASSLRRGAGVGNEQFF. The CDR3 nucleotides are TGTGCCAGCAGCTTAAGACGAGGGGCGGGAGTAGGCAATGAGCAGTTCTTC.

The chain recombines TRBV19 with TRBJ2-7; 12 positions match TRBD2. Germline CDR1 LNHDA, CDR2 SQIVND (reference sequence). J lost 4 bases, V lost 5 bases, and 9 bases had no gene match. The CDR3 loop spans 16 amino acids. For the CDR3, the DNA is TGTGCCAGTAGTCTCCCACTAGCGGGAGGTGGATACGAGCAGTACTTC. As protein: CASSLPLAGGGYEQYF.

This clone appeared a single time. The chain links TRBV15 to TRBJ2-7; D is perhaps TRBD2 (5 bases). V lost 0 bases, J lost 2 bases, and 8 bases lay in between. The CDR3 loop spans 14 amino acids. Per the germline V gene, CDR1 is LNHNV and CDR2 is YYDKDF (reference sequence). The CDR3 spells CATSRDTEAYEQYF. In nucleotides, the CDR3 is TGTGCCACCAGCAGAGATACGGAGGCCTACGAGCAGTACTTC.

This chain joins TRBV5-1 and TRBJ2-7, with 8 bases matching TRBD1. The CDR3 extends over 13 amino acids. V lost 6 bases, J lost 0 bases, and 2 bases stayed unmatched. The germline CDR1 and CDR2 sequences are SGHRS and YFSETQ. CDR3 bases: TGCGCCAGCACGGGACAGGCCTCCTACGAGCAGTACTTC. This encodes CASTGQASYEQYF. The entire variable domain, with the rest obtained from reference TRBV5-1 and TRBJ2-7, is as follows: KAGVTQTPRYLIKTRGQQVTLSCSPISGHRSVSWYQQTPGQGLQFLFEYFSETQRNKGNFPGRFSGRQFSNSRSEMNVSTLELGDSALYLCASTGQASYEQYFGPGTRLTVT.

The chain links TRBV5-1 to TRBJ2-3, with D possibly matching TRBD1 (6 bases). Trimming removed 2 bases from V and 0 bases from J, with 7 bases in between. The germline V gene encodes CDR1 SGHRS and CDR2 YFSETQ. The CDR3 sequence is 14 residues long. CDR3 region: CASSLGQSTDTQYF. The CDR3 DNA follows: TGCGCCAGCAGCTTAGGACAGAGCACAGATACGCAGTATTTT.

V is TRBV28 and J is TRBJ1-4; D unresolved. The V gene lost 3 bases and the J gene lost 4 bases, with 15 bases spanning the gap. Germline CDR1 is MDHEN and CDR2 is SYDVKM. The CDR3 extends over 16 amino acids. The CDR3 spells CASSLLRSGSNEKLFF. CDR3 sequence (DNA): TGTGCCAGCAGTTTGCTCAGGTCGGGGAGTAATGAAAAACTGTTTTTT.

The chain combines TRBV4-2 with TRBJ1-4, with D tentatively TRBD1 (5 bases). Trimming pared 6 bases from V and 0 bases from J, leaving 14 bases between. The CDR3 totals 16 residues. The germline V gene encodes CDR1 LGHNA and CDR2 YNFKEQ. Here the CDR3 DNA reads TGTGCCAGCAGGCCAACCGGAGGGGCAACTAATGAAAAACTGTTTTTT. Translated, it gives CASRPTGGATNEKLFF.

This chain links TRBV2 with TRBJ2-3; 7 bases align to TRBD1. Unmatched junction bases numbered 10, after V lost 6 bases and J lost 4 bases. The CDR3 loop spans 15 amino acids. The germline CDR1 and CDR2 sequences are SNHLY and FYNNEI. For the CDR3, the DNA is TGTGCCAGCAGCAGACAGGGTTGGGTCGCAGATACGCAGTATTTT. Protein sequence: CASSRQGWVADTQYF.

The V gene is TRBV18, the J gene TRBJ2-1, with D unclear. V was shortened by 3 bases and J by 8 bases, with 8 bases between the two germline ends. The CDR3 spans 12 residues. Germline assignment: CDR1 KGHSH and CDR2 LQKENI. The CDR3 sequence: CASSPPSHEQFF. The CDR3 region has the DNA TGTGCCAGCTCACCCCCGTCCCATGAGCAGTTCTTC. Variable domain in full (rest from reference TRBV18 and TRBJ2-1): NAGVMQNPRHLVRRRGQEARLRCSPMKGHSHVYWYRQLPEEGLKFMVYLQKENIIDESGMPKERFSAEFPKEGPSILRIQQVVRGDSAAYFCASSPPSHEQFFGPGTRLTVL.

In its sample, this clone was seen once. The chain joins TRBV11-3 to TRBJ1-1; D unclear. V lost 3 bases to trimming and J lost 1 base, with 6 bases between them. Germline values: CDR1 SGHNT, CDR2 YENEEA. The CDR3 is 13 residues long. Written as DNA, the CDR3 is TGTGCCAGCAGCTTCCGGGGGAACACTGAAGCTTTCTTT. It specifies CASSFRGNTEAFF.

V is TRBV5-8 and J is TRBJ2-7, with a possible D match to TRBD1 (6 bases). CDR1 is SGHTS, CDR2 YDEGEE, per germline. The CDR3 runs 14 residues. The V gene lost 6 bases and the J gene lost 2 bases, with 15 bases spanning the gap. DNA for the CDR3: TGTGCCAGCACCGAGGACAGAGAACCCTACGAGCAGTACTTC. It encodes CASTEDREPYEQYF.

The rearrangement joins TRBV28 to TRBJ1-5; no clear D gene. Germline loops: CDR1 MDHEN, CDR2 SYDVKM. The CDR3 covers 12 residues. The V end was cut by 6 bases, the J end by 6 bases, with 9 bases between. CDR3 DNA: TGTGCCAGCAGAGCGCGTAGTCAGCCCCAGCATTTT. It yields the protein CASRARSQPQHF.

This rearrangement joins TRBV30 to TRBJ2-5; 16 bases align to TRBD2. Germline-derived CDR1 and CDR2 are GTSNPN and SVGIG (reference sequence). With 1 base clipped from V and 3 bases from J, the junction kept 11 bases outside the gene matches. The CDR3 is made up of 19 amino acids. CDR3 DNA sequence: TGTGCCTGGAGTGCGGGACAGGGACTAGCGGGAGGGTTGGAAGAGACCCAGTACTTC. Translating it yields CAWSAGQGLAGGLEETQYF. The complete variable domain, with remaining parts taken from reference TRBV30 and TRBJ2-5, reads SQTIHQWPATLVQPVGSPLSLECTVEGTSNPNLYWYRQAAGRGLQLLFYSVGIGQISSEVPQNLSASRPQDRQFILSSKKLLLSDSGFYLCAWSAGQGLAGGLEETQYFGPGTRLLVL.

The rearrangement joins TRBV15 to TRBJ2-7; maybe TRBD1 (6 bases). CDR1 LNHNV and CDR2 YYDKDF come from the germline V gene (reference sequence). This CDR3 has 15 residues. The V end lost 1 base, the J end lost 3 bases, and 13 bases lay between the germline ends. CDR3: CATSRASKTGYEQYF. The CDR3 DNA is TGTGCCACCAGCAGAGCAAGTAAGACAGGCTACGAGCAGTACTTC.

V gene TRBV9 combines with J gene TRBJ2-1; TRBD2 matches 8 bases. The V gene end was trimmed by 2 bases and the J gene end by 9 bases; junction bases not matched to a gene: 10. Germline V lookup: CDR1 SGDLS, CDR2 YYNGEE. This CDR3 is 15 amino acids long. CDR3 sequence reads: CASSVGSGRGSEQFF. CDR3 DNA sequence: TGTGCCAGCAGCGTGGGGAGCGGGAGAGGGAGTGAGCAGTTCTTC.

V gene TRBV19 combines with J gene TRBJ2-1; D may be TRBD2 (5 bases). The CDR3 has 14 residues. Germline V gives CDR1 LNHDA, CDR2 SQIVND (reference sequence). V lost 1 base and J 7 bases, leaving 11 bases between the germline ends. In DNA form, the CDR3 reads TGTGCCAGTAGTATAGGAGGGATTAAAAATGAGCAGTTCTTC. This codes for CASSIGGIKNEQFF.

This rearrangement joins TRBV9 to TRBJ1-1; D might be TRBD1 (6 bases). The V end was cut by 0 bases, the J end by 5 bases, with 14 bases between. In germline, CDR1 is SGDLS, CDR2 YYNGEE. This CDR3 contains 15 residues. CDR3 sequence reads: CASSVAWDTATEAFF. The DNA for the CDR3 is TGTGCCAGCAGCGTAGCCTGGGACACTGCAACTGAAGCTTTCTTT. Looking up the rest from reference TRBV9 and TRBJ1-1 gives the full variable domain: DSGVTQTPKHLITATGQRVTLRCSPRSGDLSVYWYQQSLDQGLQFLIQYYNGEERAKGNILERFSAQQFPDLHSELNLSSLELGDSALYFCASSVAWDTATEAFFGQGTRLTVV.

The sample holds a few counts of this clone. The chain couples TRBV6-4 to TRBJ2-1; 8 positions match TRBD2. Trimming at V came to 3 bases and at J to 7 bases, leaving 8 bases not matched to a gene. This CDR3 region has 15 residues. CDR1 and CDR2 from the germline V gene are MRHNA and SNTAGT. The CDR3 nucleotides read TGTGCCAGCAGTGATAGAGCGGGAGAAGGGAATGAGCAGTTCTTC. It yields the protein CASSDRAGEGNEQFF.

This chain connects TRBV5-6 to TRBJ2-1; TRBD1 matches 8 bases. This CDR3 region has 15 residues. Germline V lookup: CDR1 SGHDT, CDR2 YYEEEE. V trimming: 4 bases; J trimming: 6 bases; junction bases outside the gene matches: 9. The CDR3 DNA follows: TGTGCCAGCAGCCTCCGGGACAGGAGGGCCAATGAGCAGTTCTTC. It yields the protein CASSLRDRRANEQFF.

This clone has only one observation. V usage is TRBV21-1 and J usage is TRBJ1-2; TRBD1, the table's D call, lacks a check against the DNA. TRBV21-1 is labeled a pseudogene. The CDR3 has 19 amino acids. CDR3 in amino acids: CASSKEGRQGITTIYGYTF. CDR3 in DNA: TGTGCCAGCAGCAAAGAGGGTAGGCAGGGAATAACTACTATCTATGGCTACACCTTC.

The chain joins TRBV12-5 to TRBJ2-1; 9 bases fit TRBD2. There are 17 residues in the CDR3. Looked up from germline, CDR1 is LGHNT and CDR2 is FRNRAP. The junction had 11 bases not matched to a gene; V was cut back by 1 base and J by 7 bases. CDR3 coding DNA: TGTGCTAGTGGTTTGGCGAGGCGGGAGGGCCTCAGGAATGAGCAGTTCTTC. Amino acids: CASGLARREGLRNEQFF.

The chain combines TRBV28 with TRBJ1-5, with 9 nucleotides matching TRBD1. CDR1 is MDHEN, CDR2 SYDVKM, per germline. This CDR3 has 15 residues. V trimming: 6 bases; J trimming: 7 bases; junction bases outside the gene matches: 10. CDR3 sequence (DNA): TGTGCCAGCAGACACGACAGGGGGGGGTTCCAGCCCCAGCATTTT. This gives the protein CASRHDRGGFQPQHF.

This clone was observed once. V and J are TRBV30 and TRBJ1-6; no clear D gene. V lost 3 bases and J 2 bases, leaving 11 bases between the germline ends. The CDR3 is 15 residues long. Germline CDR1 GTSNPN, CDR2 SVGIG (reference sequence). The CDR3 DNA reads TGTGCCTGGAGCATAGGGAGGGCCTATAATTCACCCCTCCACTTT. Translated: CAWSIGRAYNSPLHF. Full variable domain (remainder filled in from reference TRBV30 and TRBJ1-6): SQTIHQWPATLVQPVGSPLSLECTVEGTSNPNLYWYRQAAGRGLQLLFYSVGIGQISSEVPQNLSASRPQDRQFILSSKKLLLSDSGFYLCAWSIGRAYNSPLHFGNGTRLTVT.

The chain recombines TRBV25-1 with TRBJ2-5; TRBD2 matches at 8 bases. The ends lost 5 bases at V and 4 bases at J; junction bases unmatched: 9. The CDR3 is 15 amino acids. Germline lookup yields CDR1 MGHDK and CDR2 SYGVNS. For the CDR3, the DNA is TGTGCCAGCAGTCGGGGCGGGGGGCGCGGAGAGACCCAGTACTTC. Protein sequence: CASSRGGGRGETQYF.

This chain connects TRBV15 to TRBJ2-1; 8 positions agree with TRBD2. The CDR3 is 17 residues long. The germline V gene has CDR1 LNHNV and CDR2 YYDKDF (reference sequence). V gave up 0 bases and J gave up 5 bases; unmatched junction bases: 9. CDR3 DNA sequence: TGTGCCACCAGCAGAGATATGGGACTAGGTGGAAACAATGAGCAGTTCTTC. Protein product: CATSRDMGLGGNNEQFF.

V is TRBV11-1 and J is TRBJ2-2; 7 bases are a match to TRBD1. The CDR3 is 14 amino acids. V lost 5 bases and J lost 6; bases outside the gene matches: 6. CDR1 and CDR2 (germline): SGHAT, FQDESV (reference sequence). This CDR3 is CASSRDREAGELFF. Here the CDR3 DNA reads TGTGCCAGCAGCAGAGACAGGGAAGCCGGGGAGCTGTTTTTT.

The gene calls are TRBV28 and TRBJ2-5, with 9 bases aligning to TRBD2. The DNA end lines up better with TRBJ2-7; the J call may be wrong. CDR1 is MDHEN and CDR2 is SYDVKM in the germline V gene. The CDR3 contains 16 residues. The CDR3 spells CASSLLGSGSSGEQYF. CDR3 sequence (DNA): TGTGCCAGCAGTCTCCTGGGTAGCGGGAGTTCGGGCGAGCAGTACTTC.

This clone was observed once. J is TRBJ2-3 and V is TRBV2; TRBD2 matches at 7 bases. With V trimmed by 11 bases and J by 0 bases, 8 bases remained unmatched. CDR1 is SNHLY and CDR2 is FYNNEI in the germline V gene. This CDR3 contains 14 residues. CDR3 residues: CAGGRRESTDTQYF. In DNA form, the CDR3 reads TGTGCCGGGGGGAGGCGGGAGAGCACAGATACGCAGTATTTT.